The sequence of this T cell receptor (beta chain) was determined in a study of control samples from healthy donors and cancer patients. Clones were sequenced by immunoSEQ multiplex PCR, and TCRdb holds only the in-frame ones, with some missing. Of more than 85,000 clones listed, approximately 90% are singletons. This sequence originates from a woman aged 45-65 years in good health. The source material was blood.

DNA for the CDR3: TGTGCCACCAGCACCTTAGGGGCGGCGGCTTTCTTT. This sequence encodes CATSTLGAAAFF. The rearrangement links TRBV15 to TRBJ1-1; perhaps TRBD1 as D (5 bases). The CDR3 extends over 12 amino acids. CDR1 is LNHNV and CDR2 is YYDKDF in the germline V gene (reference sequence). V dropped 4 bases and J dropped 11 bases, with 14 bases sitting between them.